Below are 29 T cell receptor beta chains sequenced from a single sample in a study of shared clonotypes between healthy human individuals. TCRdb keeps only in-frame clones here, not all; method: immunoSEQ multiplex PCR. The sample holds around 2.1 million clones; under 97% are singletons and the top ten take approximately 0.13%. The material sequenced was naive CD4+ T cells sorted from blood. Documented subset: CD45RA+ positively selected. These receptor sequences come from a man between 18 and 35 years old in good health.

The rearrangement uses TRBV25-1 and TRBJ2-6, with D perhaps TRBD1 (5 bases). The CDR3 has 14 residues. Per germline, CDR1 MGHDK and CDR2 SYGVNS. Trimming cost V 6 bases and J 4 bases, with 10 bases left between them. This CDR3 reads CASSSPGGANVLTF. In DNA form, the CDR3 reads TGTGCCAGCAGCAGCCCAGGGGGGGCCAACGTCCTGACTTTC.

The rearrangement joins TRBV6-5 to TRBJ2-1, with D maybe TRBD2 (6 bases). The ends were cut back, 2 bases at V and 13 bases at J, with 9 bases in the middle. This CDR3 spans 11 amino acids. Germline V lookup: CDR1 MNHEY, CDR2 SVGAGI. Here the CDR3 DNA reads TGTGCCAGCAGTTACGGGACTGACCAGTTCTTC. Amino acids: CASSYGTDQFF.

This chain's CDR3 is CAINDSPNTEAFF. CDR3 bases: TGTGCCATCAATGACAGCCCGAACACTGAAGCTTTCTTT. The chain joins TRBV10-3 to TRBJ1-1, with D possibly TRBD1 on 5 matching bases. The germline V gene encodes CDR1 ENHRY and CDR2 SYGVKD. This CDR3 spans 13 amino acids. Trimming took 7 bases from V and 1 from J, leaving 10 bases between them.

The chain is built from TRBV4-2 and TRBJ1-5, with 8 bases fitting TRBD1. The germline gives CDR1 LGHNA, CDR2 YNFKEQ. The junction had 10 bases not matched to a gene; V was cut back by 6 bases and J by 6 bases. This CDR3 is 15 amino acids long. The chain's CDR3 is CASSIDQGASQPQHF. The CDR3 DNA follows: TGTGCCAGCAGTATCGACCAGGGGGCCTCTCAGCCCCAGCATTTT.

The CDR3 DNA reads TGTGCCATCAGTCCCCGGGGCCCTGTCTACGAGCAGTACTTC. Protein: CAISPRGPVYEQYF. V gene TRBV10-3 combines with J gene TRBJ2-7; D tentatively fits TRBD1 or TRBD2 (5 bases each). The CDR3 loop spans 14 amino acids. Deletions cut 5 bases from V and 3 bases from J, with 14 bases between. Germline lookup yields CDR1 ENHRY and CDR2 SYGVKD.

The chain combines TRBV6-6 with TRBJ2-7; 9 nucleotides agree with TRBD1. This CDR3 contains 16 residues. V lost 4 bases, J lost 5 bases, and 12 bases stayed unmatched. Germline V gene data show CDR1 as MNHNY and CDR2 as SVGAGI (reference sequence). The CDR3 region has the DNA TGTGCCAGCAGTTCACAGGGGGCCGGGTCTACTAACGAGCAGTACTTC. Its protein is CASSSQGAGSTNEQYF.

A few counts support this clone. The CDR3 DNA sequence: TGTGCCTGGGACAGTGGAGAGACCCAGTACTTC. Amino acid sequence: CAWDSGETQYF. V usage is TRBV30 and J usage is TRBJ2-5, with D tentatively TRBD1 (5 bases). Per germline, CDR1 GTSNPN and CDR2 SVGIG (reference sequence). This CDR3 contains 11 residues. Between the trimmed V and J ends, which lost 5 bases and 4 bases, there was a span of 8 bases.

The count of this clone is one. This chain connects TRBV5-1 to TRBJ2-3; 7 bases align to TRBD2. This CDR3 spans 16 amino acids. J was trimmed by 2 bases and V by 0 bases; bases with no gene match: 6. Germline CDR1 is SGHRS and CDR2 is YFSETQ. CDR3 protein: CASSLALAATTDTQYF. The CDR3, as DNA: TGCGCCAGCAGCTTGGCCCTAGCGGCTACCACAGATACGCAGTATTTT.

This chain uses TRBV6-1 with TRBJ2-2; 8 bases map to TRBD1. This CDR3 comprises 15 residues. V was clipped by 3 bases and J by 7 bases; unmatched bases: 7. Germline-derived CDR1 and CDR2 are MNHNS and SASEGT. DNA of the CDR3: TGTGCCAGCAGTGAGCCAGGGGGCTCAATCGGGGAGCTGTTTTTT. This encodes CASSEPGGSIGELFF.

V gene TRBV29-1 combines with J gene TRBJ1-2; D might be TRBD1 (6 bases). The CDR3 is 12 residues long. The germline V gene encodes CDR1 SQVTM and CDR2 ANQGSEA. Trimming left V 4 bases short and J 8 bases short, with 14 bases between. The DNA for the CDR3 is TGCAGCGTTGGACAGGATTCGTCAGGCTACACCTTC. It encodes CSVGQDSSGYTF. Based on the CDR3 plus reference TRBV29-1 and TRBJ1-2, the full variable domain is SAVISQKPSRDICQRGTSLTIQCQVDSQVTMMFWYRQQPGQSLTLIATANQGSEATYESGFVIDKFPISRPNLTFSTLTVSNMSPEDSSIYLCSVGQDSSGYTFGSGTRLTVV.

The rearrangement joins TRBV2 to TRBJ2-3, with 7 bases that match TRBD1. V lost 6 bases to trimming and J lost 3 bases; unmatched junction nucleotides: 18. The CDR3 is 18 amino acids. CDR1 is SNHLY and CDR2 is FYNNEI in the germline V gene. In DNA, the CDR3 is TGTGCCAGCAGGACCGACAGGGAGAGGTTGAAGGGAACAGATACGCAGTATTTT. Translated, it gives CASRTDRERLKGTDTQYF.

The chain recombines TRBV6-5 with TRBJ1-5, with unresolved D. The length of the CDR3 is 13 residues. Trimming took off 0 bases at V and 10 bases at J, with 10 bases between the two ends. CDR1 is MNHEY and CDR2 is SVGAGI in the germline V gene. The CDR3 protein is CASSYSSFQPQHF. In nucleotides, the CDR3 is TGTGCCAGCAGTTACTCGAGTTTCCAACCCCAGCATTTT.

The chain has TRBV30 and TRBJ1-1; D gene ambiguous. In germline, CDR1 is GTSNPN, CDR2 SVGIG (reference sequence). Trimming removed 0 bases from V and 0 bases from J, with 11 bases in between. The CDR3 runs to 15 residues. The CDR3 DNA reads TGTGCCTGGAGTGTGGACGTGGTGATGAACACTGAAGCTTTCTTT. It codes for CAWSVDVVMNTEAFF. Combining the CDR3 with reference TRBV30 and TRBJ1-1 gives the whole variable domain SQTIHQWPATLVQPVGSPLSLECTVEGTSNPNLYWYRQAAGRGLQLLFYSVGIGQISSEVPQNLSASRPQDRQFILSSKKLLLSDSGFYLCAWSVDVVMNTEAFFGQGTRLTVV.

The chain joins TRBV7-3 to TRBJ1-1, with D unclear. The germline V and J ends were trimmed by 0 bases and 4 bases, with 9 bases remaining between them. This CDR3 contains 14 residues. Looked up from germline, CDR1 is SGHTA and CDR2 is FQGTGA. CDR3 nucleotides: TGTGCCAGCAGCTTAACGAGGGTGGGCACTGAAGCTTTCTTT. Protein product: CASSLTRVGTEAFF.

This rearrangement joins TRBV5-4 to TRBJ1-1; D not certain. Trimming left V 4 bases short and J 5 bases short, with 15 bases between. Germline loops: CDR1 SGHNT, CDR2 YYREEE (reference sequence). This CDR3 has 14 amino acids. The CDR3 DNA follows: TGTGCCAGCAGCCGCGACACTTTTGGGACTGAAGCTTTCTTT. This gives the protein CASSRDTFGTEAFF. The full variable domain, rest sourced from reference TRBV5-4 and TRBJ1-1, is ETGVTQSPTHLIKTRGQQVTLRCSSQSGHNTVSWYQQALGQGPQFIFQYYREEENGRGNFPPRFSGLQFPNYSSELNVNALELDDSALYLCASSRDTFGTEAFFGQGTRLTVV.

In the case of this clone: Different DNA sequences within this sample yield the same CDR3. The rearrangement links TRBV5-1 to TRBJ1-1; D perhaps matches TRBD1 (6 bases). Trimming pared 0 bases from V and 5 bases from J, leaving 11 bases between. Germline V gene data show CDR1 as SGHRS and CDR2 as YFSETQ. The CDR3 sequence is 14 residues long. The CDR3 reads CASSLGGGRTEAFF. The CDR3 DNA reads TGCGCCAGCAGCTTGGGAGGGGGGAGGACTGAAGCTTTCTTT.

The chain couples TRBV7-2 to TRBJ2-3, with unresolved D. The CDR3 extends over 12 amino acids. Germline-derived CDR1 and CDR2 are SGHTA and FQGNSA. V was pared by 6 bases and J by 9 bases, with 13 bases between. The CDR3 protein is CASSYSRDTQYF. The CDR3 DNA reads TGTGCCAGCAGTTACTCGCGAGACACGCAGTATTTT.

Concerning this clone itself: Other DNA sequences from this sample encode an identical CDR3 as well. V and J are TRBV9 and TRBJ1-1, with no clear D. Trimming pared 4 bases from V and 0 bases from J, leaving 10 bases between. Germline loops: CDR1 SGDLS, CDR2 YYNGEE. The CDR3 runs 14 residues. The CDR3, as DNA: TGTGCCAGCAGCCCTCAGAGCATGAACACTGAAGCTTTCTTT. It specifies CASSPQSMNTEAFF.

V usage is TRBV10-3 and J usage is TRBJ1-5, with 7 nucleotides matching TRBD1. V lost 10 bases and J lost 5; bases outside the gene matches: 11. Germline V CDR1 and CDR2: ENHRY, SYGVKD. The CDR3 spans 14 residues. In DNA form, the CDR3 reads TGTGCCACCGCACGGGACAGAGGGGATCAGCCCCAGCATTTT. Its protein is CATARDRGDQPQHF.

This chain connects TRBV7-9 to TRBJ2-2, with 7 bases that match TRBD2. With 5 bases clipped from V and 1 base from J, the junction kept 7 bases outside the gene matches. The CDR3 is 16 amino acids. Per germline, CDR1 SEHNR and CDR2 FQNEAQ (reference sequence). The CDR3 protein is CASSPPGGLNTGELFF. CDR3 coding DNA: TGTGCCAGCAGCCCTCCGGGGGGACTGAACACCGGGGAGCTGTTTTTT.

The chain uses TRBV28 and TRBJ2-7; D is perhaps TRBD1 (5 bases). Trimming removed 4 bases at V and 5 bases at J, with 12 bases between. The length of the CDR3 is 13 residues. Looked up from germline, CDR1 is MDHEN and CDR2 is SYDVKM. CDR3 region: CASSSPKGNEQYF. In DNA, the CDR3 is TGTGCCAGCAGTTCCCCGAAGGGGAACGAGCAGTACTTC.

This clone was recorded a few times. The chain uses TRBV10-3 and TRBJ1-5; 8 bases are a match to TRBD1. The V gene end was trimmed by 9 bases and the J gene end by 6 bases; junction bases not matched to a gene: 7. The CDR3 length is 13 residues. Germline V gene data show CDR1 as ENHRY and CDR2 as SYGVKD. The CDR3 nucleotides are TGTGCCATAGGACAGGGTCCAAGTCAGCCCCAGCATTTT. It encodes CAIGQGPSQPQHF.

This chain uses TRBV6-1 with TRBJ1-5; no clear D gene. Germline CDR1 is MNHNS and CDR2 is SASEGT. The CDR3 spans 15 residues. Trimming took 3 bases from V and 4 from J, leaving 13 bases between them. CDR3 region: CASSDLGGINQPQHF. CDR3 in DNA: TGTGCCAGCAGTGATTTAGGCGGTATAAATCAGCCCCAGCATTTT.

This clone was detected once. The CDR3 nucleotides read TGTGCCAGCAGCTTAAGACAAGACGGAGAGCAGTTCTTC. Protein: CASSLRQDGEQFF. The V gene is TRBV9, the J gene TRBJ2-1; D remains unclear. The CDR3 extends over 13 amino acids. CDR1 SGDLS and CDR2 YYNGEE come from the germline V gene. V dropped 4 bases and J dropped 10 bases, with 15 bases sitting between them. The full variable domain, completed using reference TRBV9 and TRBJ2-1, is DSGVTQTPKHLITATGQRVTLRCSPRSGDLSVYWYQQSLDQGLQFLIQYYNGEERAKGNILERFSAQQFPDLHSELNLSSLELGDSALYFCASSLRQDGEQFFGPGTRLTVL.

This clone was seen only once. This rearrangement joins TRBV6-6 to TRBJ2-3; 11 bases fit TRBD2. This CDR3 contains 15 residues. The V gene's germline CDR1 is MNHNY and CDR2 SVGAGI (reference sequence). J was trimmed by 2 bases and V by 7 bases; bases with no gene match: 5. CDR3 loop: CASKPGLAVTDTQYF. CDR3 nucleotides: TGTGCCAGCAAGCCGGGACTAGCGGTCACAGATACGCAGTATTTT.

This clone came up once. This chain uses TRBV5-4 with TRBJ2-7, with TRBD1 identical over 8 bases. Germline V gene sequence: CDR1 SGHNT, CDR2 YYREEE (reference sequence). The CDR3 runs to 15 residues. Trimming took 4 bases from V and 0 from J; bases not matched to a gene: 6. CDR3 coding DNA: TGTGCCAGCAGCCCTCAGGGGGCTCACTCCTACGAGCAGTACTTC. Protein: CASSPQGAHSYEQYF.

This chain connects TRBV6-5 to TRBJ1-1; D is unresolved. This CDR3 has 14 residues. Germline V gives CDR1 MNHEY, CDR2 SVGAGI. V was trimmed by 0 bases and J by 2 bases, leaving 7 bases between them. The CDR3 loop is CASSYSRANTEAFF. CDR3 DNA: TGTGCCAGCAGTTACTCGAGAGCTAACACTGAAGCTTTCTTT.

The chain recombines TRBV6-1 with TRBJ1-2, with 7 bases matching TRBD1. The CDR3 consists of 13 residues. After removal of 7 bases from V and 4 bases from J, the junction contained 6 bases not matched to a gene. Germline V lookup: CDR1 MNHNS, CDR2 SASEGT. The CDR3 spells CASIRQGIYGYTF. The CDR3 DNA reads as TGTGCCAGCATCCGACAGGGAATCTATGGCTACACCTTC.

This chain uses TRBV7-2 with TRBJ1-2; D might be TRBD1 (5 bases). V shed 0 bases and J shed 8 bases, with 16 bases lying between them. The CDR3 covers 15 residues. The germline V gene encodes CDR1 SGHTA and CDR2 FQGNSA. CDR3 bases: TGTGCCAGCAGCTTAGCGAGGGGCAGGGCTGGCGGCTACACCTTC. Residues: CASSLARGRAGGYTF.